Here is one TCR beta chain with its context. The antigen remains unidentified. The sample comes from a study of T cells after yellow fever vaccination. Study-wide points: The secondary response was weaker but peaked faster, day 5 versus 15. After the booster, approximately 95% of CD4 and 88% of CD8 primary-response clones were re-detected. CD4 and CD8 compartments shared a small share of clonotypes, likely from convergent recombination.

In making TCR cDNA, 5'RACE template switching added a universal primer site and UMIs to it. TCRdb recomputed calls from the 5' RACE reads with MiXCR, one row per CDR3 protein. The table has approximately 300,000 distinct CDR3 sequences, around 6.8% seen once. Trimming removed 5 bases at V and 2 bases at J, with 13 bases between. The CDR3 length is 16 residues. Per germline, CDR1 LNHDA and CDR2 SQIVND (reference sequence). The chain has TRBV19 and TRBJ2-6, with D possibly matching TRBD2 (6 bases). The receptor comes from a man aged 18-30 years who received the YFV17D yellow fever vaccine. The material was PBMCs, obtained approximately 47 days after the first yellow fever vaccination. CDR3 DNA: TGTGCCAGTAGTTTGTCGGACTATCCTGGGGCCAACGTCCTGACTTTC. Amino acid sequence: CASSLSDYPGANVLTF.